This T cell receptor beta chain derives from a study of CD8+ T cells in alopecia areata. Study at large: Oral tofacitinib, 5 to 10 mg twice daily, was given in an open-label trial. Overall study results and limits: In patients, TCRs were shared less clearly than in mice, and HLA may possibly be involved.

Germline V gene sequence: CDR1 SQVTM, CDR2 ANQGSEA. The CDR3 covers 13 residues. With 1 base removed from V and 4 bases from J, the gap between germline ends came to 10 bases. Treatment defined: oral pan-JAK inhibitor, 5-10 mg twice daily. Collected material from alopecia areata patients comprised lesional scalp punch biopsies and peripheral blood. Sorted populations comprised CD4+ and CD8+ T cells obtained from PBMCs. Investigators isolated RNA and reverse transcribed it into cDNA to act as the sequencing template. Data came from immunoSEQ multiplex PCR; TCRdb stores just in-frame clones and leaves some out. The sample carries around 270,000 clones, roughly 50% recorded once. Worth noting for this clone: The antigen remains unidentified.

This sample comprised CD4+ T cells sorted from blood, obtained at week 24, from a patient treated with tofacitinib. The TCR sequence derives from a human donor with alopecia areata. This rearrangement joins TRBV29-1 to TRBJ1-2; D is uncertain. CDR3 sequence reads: CSVEGRMTYGYTF. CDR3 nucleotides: TGCAGCGTTGAAGGGAGGATGACCTATGGCTACACCTTC.